A selection of T cell receptor beta chains follows, all from one sample in a study of regulatory T cells in long-lasting Graves disease. TCRdb re-derived calls from the multiplex PCR reads in MiXCR, one entry per CDR3 protein. The sample lists some 600,000 distinct CDR3 sequences; 15% to 20% were seen once. A further study also used this sample, focusing on T cells in Graves' hyperthyroidism and ophthalmopathy.

The starting material was peripheral blood mononuclear cells (PBMCs), obtained at new diagnosis, from a patient treated with antithyroid drugs. These receptors all come from a man younger than 35 with Graves disease. Each CDR3 is given with its conserved first and last residue. D genes are given only for firm matches. Size tells how often a clone was seen (once, few, many) or the class of an expanded clone, and some rows leave it out.

v_call,j_call,d_call,clone_size,cdr3_nt,cdr3_aa
TRBV15,TRBJ2-4,-,-,TGTGCCACCAGCACCAGTGGCGTAAAAGACATTCAGTACTTC,CATSTSGVKDIQYF
TRBV6-2/TRBV6-3,TRBJ2-2,TRBD2,-,TGTGCCAGCAGAGAGAGGGAGGGGTACACCGGGGAGCTGTTTTTT,CASREREGYTGELFF
TRBV5-1,TRBJ2-1,-,many,TGCGCCAGCAAGGAGGGGGGAGAACAGTTCTTC,CASKEGGEQFF
TRBV7-9,TRBJ2-1,-,many,TGTGCCAGCAGCTCCGGACAAACCTACAATGAGCAGTTCTTC,CASSSGQTYNEQFF
TRBV28,TRBJ2-1,-,many,TGTGCCAGCAGTTTCTGGACAATGAGCTCCTACAATGAGCAGTTCTTC,CASSFWTMSSYNEQFF
TRBV7-8,TRBJ2-7,TRBD2,few,TGTGCCAGCAGAATAGCGGGAGGGACCTCCTACGAGCAGTACTTC,CASRIAGGTSYEQYF
TRBV28,TRBJ2-1,-,few,TGTGCCAGCAGTTTCGCGAGGCACAATGAGCAGTTCTTC,CASSFARHNEQFF
TRBV18,TRBJ2-6,-,many,TGTGCCAGCTCACGTTTAGACTCTGGGGCCAACGTCCTGACTTTC,CASSRLDSGANVLTF
TRBV6-5,TRBJ2-3,TRBD2,-,TGTGCCAGCAGTTACTCGGGGGGTACTAGCGGCACAGATACGCAGTATTTT,CASSYSGGTSGTDTQYF
TRBV28,TRBJ2-3,TRBD2,many,TGTGCCAGCACCCCCATGGGACTAGCGGGTCGCACAGATACGCAGTATTTT,CASTPMGLAGRTDTQYF